This passage covers 19 T cell receptor beta chains from one sample sequenced in a study of cytotoxic CD8 clonotypes in ibrutinib-treated CLL. Sequencing was performed with immunoSEQ multiplex PCR; in TCRdb, only in-frame clones are kept and a portion is missing. Of tens of thousands of clones in the sample, around 75% were seen once. The source was PBMCs, collected before ibrutinib treatment. All receptors come from a human donor with chronic lymphocytic leukemia.

About this clone: The junction departs from germline at one end; a sequencing error may be responsible. The rearrangement joins TRBV7-2 to TRBJ2-7, with 9 bases matching TRBD1. CDR1 is SGHTA, CDR2 FQGNSA, per germline. There are 11 residues in the CDR3. The CDR3 bases are TGTGCCAGCAGCTTTTGGGACAGGGTCAATTTC. Translated: CASSFWDRVNF.

This rearrangement joins TRBV12-5 to TRBJ2-1; 9 nucleotides align to TRBD1. V lost 8 bases to trimming and J lost 9 bases; unmatched junction nucleotides: 8. Per germline, CDR1 LGHNT and CDR2 FRNRAP. The CDR3 loop spans 13 amino acids. The CDR3 DNA sequence: TGTGCTAGTTCCGGGACAGGGAATATTGAGCAGTTCTTC. It codes for CASSGTGNIEQFF.

The CDR3 protein is CASCQGFEDGYTF. CDR3 nucleotide sequence: TGTGCCAGCTGCCAGGGGTTTGAGGATGGCTACACCTTC. The chain has TRBV2 and TRBJ1-2; possibly TRBD1 for D (6 bases). The V end was cut by 8 bases, the J end by 6 bases, with 16 bases between. This CDR3 spans 13 amino acids. Germline CDR1 is SNHLY and CDR2 is FYNNEI.

The rearrangement links TRBV14 to TRBJ2-5; D is uncertain. V lost 6 bases, J lost 3 bases, and 11 bases lay in between. The CDR3 loop spans 13 amino acids. CDR1 is SGHDN and CDR2 is FVKESK in the germline V gene. In DNA form, the CDR3 reads TGTGCCAGCAGGCCGGACGGAGAAGAGACCCAGTACTTC. Translating it yields CASRPDGEETQYF. Full variable domain (outside the CDR3, taken from reference TRBV14 and TRBJ2-5): EAGVTQFPSHSVIEKGQTVTLRCDPISGHDNLYWYRRVMGKEIKFLLHFVKESKQDESGMPNNRFLAERTGGTYSTLKVQPAELEDSGVYFCASRPDGEETQYFGPGTRLLVL.

The rearrangement links TRBV5-8 to TRBJ1-5, with no clear D. Germline CDR1 SGHTS, CDR2 YDEGEE. With 4 bases removed from V and 9 bases from J, the gap between germline ends came to 20 bases. The CDR3 is made up of 15 amino acids. The chain's CDR3 is CASSPTTNPVRPQHF. The CDR3 nucleotides read TGTGCCAGCAGCCCCACCACAAACCCGGTCCGGCCCCAGCATTTT.

The CDR3 sequence: CASSYKGVGNQPQHF. The CDR3 region has the DNA TGTGCCAGCAGTTACAAAGGGGTGGGCAATCAGCCCCAGCATTTT. The J gene is TRBJ1-5, the V gene TRBV6-6, with D tentatively TRBD1 (5 bases). V lost 2 bases and J 2 bases, leaving 10 bases between the germline ends. Germline CDR1 is MNHNY and CDR2 is SVGAGI (reference sequence). There are 15 residues in the CDR3.

The table lists this clone with a few counts. The genes are TRBV2 and TRBJ1-1; D call uncertain. Deletions cut 7 bases from V and 0 bases from J, with 12 bases between. Germline values: CDR1 SNHLY, CDR2 FYNNEI. This CDR3 is 14 amino acids long. The CDR3 reads CASNYRGMNTEAFF. CDR3 DNA: TGTGCCAGCAACTACCGAGGTATGAACACTGAAGCTTTCTTT.

This clone was observed a few times. The J gene is TRBJ2-2, the V gene TRBV15; D call uncertain. Germline lookup yields CDR1 LNHNV and CDR2 YYDKDF (reference sequence). The CDR3 totals 16 residues. V was pared by 0 bases and J by 6 bases, with 14 bases between. The CDR3 spells CATSRDPLMSAGELFF. The CDR3 DNA reads TGTGCCACCAGCAGAGATCCCCTAATGAGCGCCGGGGAGCTGTTTTTT.

The J gene is TRBJ2-1, the V gene TRBV7-9; a possible D gene is TRBD2 (6 bases). Trimming cost V 2 bases and J 4 bases, with 12 bases left between them. This CDR3 is built from 15 residues. Germline loops: CDR1 SEHNR, CDR2 FQNEAQ (reference sequence). The CDR3 coding sequence is TGTGCCAGCAGCTTATTAAGCGGAGGGTACAATGAGCAGTTCTTC. Amino acids: CASSLLSGGYNEQFF.

The V call is TRBV9, the J call TRBJ2-3; no clear D. Trimming removed 3 bases at V and 2 bases at J, with 16 bases between. The CDR3 is made up of 16 amino acids. The germline V gene encodes CDR1 SGDLS and CDR2 YYNGEE. The CDR3 region has the DNA TGTGCCAGCAGCGCCGGCCCCCCCGTAATCACAGATACGCAGTATTTT. This sequence encodes CASSAGPPVITDTQYF.

In its sample, this clone was seen once. V is TRBV6-5 and J is TRBJ2-1; the D gene is possibly TRBD1 (6 bases). The CDR3 covers 15 residues. Germline CDR1 reads MNHEY; CDR2 reads SVGAGI. V lost 7 bases to trimming and J lost 8 bases, with 21 bases between them. The CDR3 is CASTSTGTRGDEQFF. CDR3 coding DNA: TGTGCCAGCACTTCAACCGGGACAAGGGGCGATGAGCAGTTCTTC.

This clone came up once. The chain recombines TRBV29-1 with TRBJ1-1, with 8 bases that match TRBD1. The CDR3 extends over 12 amino acids. Germline CDR1 SQVTM, CDR2 ANQGSEA. Trimming took 7 bases from V and 4 from J; bases not matched to a gene: 5. Here the CDR3 reads CSGQGAVTEAFF. The CDR3 DNA reads as TGCAGCGGTCAGGGGGCGGTCACTGAAGCTTTCTTT. Together with reference TRBV29-1 and TRBJ1-1, the CDR3 gives the full variable domain: SAVISQKPSRDICQRGTSLTIQCQVDSQVTMMFWYRQQPGQSLTLIATANQGSEATYESGFVIDKFPISRPNLTFSTLTVSNMSPEDSSIYLCSGQGAVTEAFFGQGTRLTVV.

In its sample, this clone was seen once. V and J are TRBV6-5 and TRBJ1-3; TRBD1 is a possible D gene (5 bases). The germline V gene has CDR1 MNHEY and CDR2 SVGAGI. This CDR3 is built from 12 residues. V was clipped by 7 bases and J by 4 bases, with 8 bases between them. In DNA form, the CDR3 reads TGTGCCAGCACGCAGGGCGGAAACACCATATATTTT. Amino acids: CASTQGGNTIYF.

The chain has TRBV7-3 and TRBJ1-1, with a possible D match to TRBD1 (5 bases). The V gene's germline CDR1 is SGHTA and CDR2 FQGTGA. The V gene lost 4 bases and the J gene lost 11 bases, with 11 bases spanning the gap. This CDR3 has 11 amino acids. The CDR3: CASSSGGRAFF. Written as DNA, the CDR3 is TGTGCCAGCAGCTCCGGGGGACGGGCTTTCTTT. The full variable domain, with the rest looked up from reference TRBV7-3 and TRBJ1-1, is GAGVSQTPSNKVTEKGKYVELRCDPISGHTALYWYRQSLGQGPEFLIYFQGTGAADDSGLPNDRFFAVRPEGSVSTLKIQRTERGDSAVYLCASSSGGRAFFGQGTRLTVV.

This clone came up a few times. Written as DNA, the CDR3 is TGTGCCAGCAGTTCGCAGGGGACGGTGAACACTGAAGCTTTCTTT. Translating it yields CASSSQGTVNTEAFF. The chain employs TRBV2 and TRBJ1-1; the D gene is possibly TRBD1 (6 bases). The CDR3 is 15 residues long. The germline CDR1 and CDR2 sequences are SNHLY and FYNNEI. V dropped 5 bases and J dropped 0 bases, with 13 bases sitting between them.

V gene TRBV18 combines with J gene TRBJ1-2, with D maybe TRBD1 (5 bases). Trimming pared 6 bases from V and 0 bases from J, leaving 14 bases between. Germline CDR1 KGHSH, CDR2 LQKENI. This CDR3 is 15 amino acids long. The DNA of the CDR3 is TGTGCCAGCTCCGGGACCGGCAGTACTAACTATGGCTACACCTTC. Protein sequence: CASSGTGSTNYGYTF.

This chain uses TRBV7-6 with TRBJ2-3; 7 bases agree with TRBD2. The germline CDR1 and CDR2 sequences are SGHVS and FNYEAQ. The trim removed 1 base at V and 3 bases at J, leaving 7 bases unmatched. CDR3 length equals 16 residues. The DNA for the CDR3 is TGTGCCAGCAGCTTAGGATTGGGGGGGAGAACAGATACGCAGTATTTT. Amino acids: CASSLGLGGRTDTQYF.

The chain has TRBV7-2 and TRBJ2-3; 7 bases agree with TRBD2. V shed 4 bases and J 6 bases; nucleotides not matched to a gene: 10. CDR1 is SGHTA, CDR2 FQGNSA, per germline. CDR3 size: 15 residues. The CDR3 nucleotides read TGTGCCAGCAGCTCACCGGGACTACCTTTCGATACGCAGTATTTT. Translation: CASSSPGLPFDTQYF. The variable domain in full, with the rest retrieved from reference TRBV7-2 and TRBJ2-3, is GAGVSQSPSNKVTEKGKDVELRCDPISGHTALYWYRQSLGQGLEFLIYFQGNSAPDKSGLPSDRFSAERTGGSVSTLTIQRTQQEDSAVYLCASSSPGLPFDTQYFGPGTRLTVL.

Judged by abundance, this clone is medium-sized (0.01 to 0.1%). The chain joins TRBV5-1 to TRBJ1-2, with 12 bases identical to TRBD1. Germline V gene sequence: CDR1 SGHRS, CDR2 YFSETQ. The CDR3 covers 17 residues. The trim removed 0 bases at V and 3 bases at J, leaving 6 bases unmatched. DNA for the CDR3: TGCGCCAGCAGCTTGGGAGGGACAGGGGGCATGGACTATGGCTACACCTTC. Encoded protein: CASSLGGTGGMDYGYTF.